The 23 T cell receptor beta chains listed next were all sequenced from one sample in a study of beta chain features in type 1 diabetes. These receptors have no known antigen. Study-level findings and limits: There was a moderate but significant shortening of TCRB CDR3s in all four CD4+ subsets of Type 1 diabetes patients.

Expressed TCRB transcripts were sequenced because the isolated RNA had all been reverse transcribed beforehand. Measured with immunoSEQ multiplex PCR; TCRdb has only the in-frame clones, and not every one. In the table there are 350,000 to 400,000 clones, roughly 12% of which are singletons. Sequencing input: naive CD4+ T cells from blood. The source is a woman aged 18-30 years with type 1 diabetes.

A remark on this clone: Different DNA sequences within this sample yield the same CDR3. This chain connects TRBV5-1 to TRBJ2-1; 7 bases fit TRBD2. This CDR3 is built from 15 residues. The germline CDR1 and CDR2 sequences are SGHRS and YFSETQ. With V trimmed by 2 bases and J by 0 bases, 2 bases remained unmatched. This CDR3 is CASSLAGSSYNEQFF. The CDR3 DNA reads TGCGCCAGCAGCTTAGCGGGGAGCTCCTACAATGAGCAGTTCTTC. Looking up the rest from reference TRBV5-1 and TRBJ2-1 gives the full variable domain: KAGVTQTPRYLIKTRGQQVTLSCSPISGHRSVSWYQQTPGQGLQFLFEYFSETQRNKGNFPGRFSGRQFSNSRSEMNVSTLELGDSALYLCASSLAGSSYNEQFFGPGTRLTVL.

The rearrangement joins TRBV7-8 to TRBJ1-5, with a tentative D call TRBD1 (5 bases). The CDR3 is made up of 15 amino acids. The germline V gene encodes CDR1 SGHVS and CDR2 FQNEAQ. The V and J ends lost 5 bases and 7 bases respectively, with 18 bases between them. CDR3 sequence reads: CASSLDWQGWQPQHF. The CDR3 DNA reads as TGTGCCAGCAGCCTAGACTGGCAGGGTTGGCAGCCCCAGCATTTT.

This clone came up a few times. The chain joins TRBV11-1 to TRBJ2-7; 11 nucleotides agree with TRBD2. Germline lookup yields CDR1 SGHAT and CDR2 FQDESV (reference sequence). Trimming removed 4 bases from V and 3 bases from J; junction bases left unmatched: 5. The CDR3 covers 15 residues. The CDR3 DNA reads TGTGCCAGCAGCTCAAAACTAGCGGGGGACTACGAGCAGTACTTC. This translates into CASSSKLAGDYEQYF.

The chain carries TRBV28 and TRBJ2-6; D remains ambiguous. V shed 6 bases and J shed 0 bases, with 12 bases lying between them. The V gene's germline CDR1 is MDHEN and CDR2 SYDVKM. This CDR3 comprises 16 residues. CDR3 residues: CASSPGEASGANVLTF. CDR3 nucleotide sequence: TGTGCCAGCAGCCCCGGAGAGGCCTCTGGGGCCAACGTCCTGACTTTC.

This clone has only a few counts. This chain connects TRBV9 to TRBJ2-3; TRBD1 aligns across 7 bases. Per germline, CDR1 SGDLS and CDR2 YYNGEE. The J segment lost 3 bases and the V segment lost 5 bases, leaving 12 bases of the junction unmatched. The CDR3 runs 16 residues. CDR3 sequence reads: CASSYTTGDWTDTQYF. In DNA, the CDR3 is TGTGCCAGCAGTTACACTACAGGGGATTGGACAGATACGCAGTATTTT.

The J gene is TRBJ2-5, the V gene TRBV7-8; 11 positions match TRBD2. Germline lookup yields CDR1 SGHVS and CDR2 FQNEAQ. There are 15 residues in the CDR3. The ends lost 5 bases at V and 1 base at J; junction bases unmatched: 3. CDR3 sequence: CASSQGTSGQETQYF. The CDR3, as DNA: TGTGCCAGCAGCCAAGGGACTAGCGGCCAAGAGACCCAGTACTTC.

The rearrangement uses TRBV5-1 and TRBJ2-2, with TRBD1 identical over 8 bases. V shed 0 bases, J shed 3 bases, and the junction held 4 bases outside the gene matches. This CDR3 has 16 residues. In germline, CDR1 is SGHRS, CDR2 YFSETQ. CDR3 sequence: CASSLAQGVHTGELFF. The CDR3 region has the DNA TGCGCCAGCAGCTTGGCACAGGGGGTTCACACCGGGGAGCTGTTTTTT.

A few counts support this clone. This sequence joins TRBV2 and TRBJ2-5; 10 nucleotides align to TRBD2. This CDR3 spans 16 amino acids. The ends lost 3 bases at V and 5 bases at J; junction bases unmatched: 9. Germline V CDR1 and CDR2: SNHLY, FYNNEI. In nucleotides, the CDR3 is TGTGCCAGCAGTGACCGCGTAGCGGGGGGTCAGGAGACCCAGTACTTC. Encoded protein: CASSDRVAGGQETQYF.

This chain connects TRBV30 to TRBJ2-2; D is possibly TRBD1 (6 bases). CDR3 length: 13 residues. Germline V gene sequence: CDR1 GTSNPN, CDR2 SVGIG (reference sequence). V lost 4 bases and J 3 bases, leaving 9 bases between the germline ends. In DNA form, the CDR3 reads TGTGCCTGGACTCGGACAGACACCGGGGAGCTGTTTTTT. It encodes CAWTRTDTGELFF.

This chain uses TRBV7-9 with TRBJ2-3, with D possibly being TRBD1 (6 bases). V dropped 6 bases and J dropped 1 base, with 11 bases sitting between them. From germline, CDR1 is SEHNR and CDR2 FQNEAQ (reference sequence). The CDR3 spans 14 residues. CDR3 amino acids: CASRSSGGTDTQYF. Here the CDR3 DNA reads TGTGCCAGCAGGTCGTCAGGGGGCACAGATACGCAGTATTTT.

This clone was seen a handful of times. This rearrangement joins TRBV4-1 to TRBJ2-1; TRBD2 matches at 12 bases. J gave up 0 bases and V 2 bases, and 8 bases lay outside the gene matches. CDR1 is MGHRA and CDR2 is YSYEKL in the germline V gene. CDR3 length: 19 amino acids. The CDR3 here is CASSQTTSGGQISYNEQFF. The CDR3, as DNA: TGCGCCAGCAGCCAAACGACTAGCGGGGGCCAAATCTCCTACAATGAGCAGTTCTTC.

This clone was seen more than once but under ten times. The chain employs TRBV18 and TRBJ1-1; the D gene is possibly TRBD1 (6 bases). CDR3 size: 12 residues. Trimming took 3 bases from V and 7 from J, leaving 9 bases between them. CDR1 is KGHSH and CDR2 is LQKENI in the germline V gene. The DNA of the CDR3 is TGTGCCAGCTCACCCCAGGGGTTTGAAGCTTTCTTT. This translates into CASSPQGFEAFF.

This sequence joins TRBV10-3 and TRBJ2-7, with 13 bases that match TRBD2. The V segment lost 10 bases and the J segment 5 bases; nucleotides outside the gene matches: 5. The germline gives CDR1 ENHRY, CDR2 SYGVKD. This CDR3 is 13 amino acids long. The CDR3 here is CANRGTSGDEQYF. For the CDR3, the DNA is TGTGCCAACCGAGGGACTAGCGGGGACGAGCAGTACTTC.

This clone was counted a few times. The CDR3 region has the DNA TGTGCCAGCTCACCACGAGGAGGGCAGAACACTGAAGCTTTCTTT. This sequence encodes CASSPRGGQNTEAFF. The chain carries TRBV18 and TRBJ1-1; no reliable D call. There are 15 residues in the CDR3. In germline, CDR1 is KGHSH, CDR2 LQKENI. V was pared by 1 base and J by 1 base, with 10 bases between.

The V call is TRBV19, the J call TRBJ2-7; 7 bases are shared with TRBD1. V shed 3 bases, J shed 6 bases, and the junction held 8 bases outside the gene matches. CDR1 is LNHDA, CDR2 SQIVND, per germline (reference sequence). The CDR3 has 14 residues. The CDR3 DNA is TGTGCCAGTAGTATTAGGAGACAGGGCGGCGAGCAGTACTTC. This codes for CASSIRRQGGEQYF.

This rearrangement joins TRBV9 to TRBJ2-1, with D possibly TRBD1 on 5 matching bases. There are 14 residues in the CDR3. Germline assignment: CDR1 SGDLS and CDR2 YYNGEE. The V gene lost 0 bases and the J gene lost 8 bases, with 12 bases spanning the gap. Here the CDR3 reads CASSVEGFLDEQFF. The CDR3 DNA follows: TGTGCCAGCAGCGTAGAGGGGTTTCTAGATGAGCAGTTCTTC.

This clone appeared a few times. The V and J genes are TRBV5-1 and TRBJ2-5, with TRBD2 matching over 7 bases. Trimming at V came to 1 base and at J to 2 bases, leaving 5 bases not matched to a gene. Germline-derived CDR1 and CDR2 are SGHRS and YFSETQ. This CDR3 spans 15 amino acids. The CDR3 region has the DNA TGCGCCAGCAGCTTGAATGCGGGAGTGCAAGAGACCCAGTACTTC. This codes for CASSLNAGVQETQYF.

This clone was recorded a few times. This chain uses TRBV7-9 with TRBJ2-5; 13 bases match TRBD2. This CDR3 contains 18 residues. V was clipped by 1 base and J by 9 bases; unmatched bases: 14. Germline CDR1 and CDR2: SEHNR and FQNEAQ (reference sequence). The DNA for the CDR3 is TGTGCCAGCAGCTTAGAGGGACTAGCGGGGTGGCCCCATCGGGCCCAGTACTTC. Residues: CASSLEGLAGWPHRAQYF.

This clone was counted between two and nine times. The chain joins TRBV25-1 to TRBJ2-5; a possible D gene is TRBD1 (5 bases). CDR3 length: 15 amino acids. Germline assignment: CDR1 MGHDK and CDR2 SYGVNS. With 7 bases removed from V and 1 base from J, the gap between germline ends came to 16 bases. In DNA, the CDR3 is TGTGCCAGCACCCAAAAAAGGGGCAGCCAAGAGACCCAGTACTTC. This translates into CASTQKRGSQETQYF. The entire variable domain, with the rest obtained from reference TRBV25-1 and TRBJ2-5, is as follows: EADIYQTPRYLVIGTGKKITLECSQTMGHDKMYWYQQDPGMELHLIHYSYGVNSTEKGDLSSESTVSRIRTEHFPLTLESARPSHTSQYLCASTQKRGSQETQYFGPGTRLLVL.

This clone was counted between two and nine times. The rearrangement joins TRBV12-5 to TRBJ2-1, with D hard to call. From germline, CDR1 is LGHNT and CDR2 FRNRAP. Trimming removed 7 bases at V and 9 bases at J, with 10 bases between. The CDR3 is made up of 11 amino acids. The CDR3 nucleotides read TGTGCTAGTGTCAGGATCAGTGAGCAGTTCTTC. Protein sequence: CASVRISEQFF.

This clone was detected a few times. V is TRBV5-8 and J is TRBJ2-6, with D perhaps TRBD2 (5 bases). Germline CDR1 reads SGHTS; CDR2 reads YDEGEE. Trimming removed 6 bases at V and 1 base at J, with 8 bases between. The CDR3 runs to 14 residues. CDR3 residues: CASTRLSGANVLTF. CDR3 DNA: TGTGCCAGCACCCGACTATCTGGGGCCAACGTCCTGACTTTC.

The genes are TRBV5-8 and TRBJ1-2, with TRBD1 as a possible D gene (5 bases). This CDR3 is 13 amino acids long. CDR1 and CDR2 (germline): SGHTS, YDEGEE. The V gene lost 7 bases and the J gene lost 5 bases, with 15 bases spanning the gap. The CDR3 protein is CASGTLLPYGYTF. DNA of the CDR3: TGTGCCAGCGGGACTCTCCTTCCGTATGGCTACACCTTC.

As for this clone: A junction boundary mismatches the germline segment, possibly from a read error. This chain uses TRBV7-7 with TRBJ2-1; 7 nucleotides match TRBD2. CDR3 length: 14 residues. Germline lookup yields CDR1 SSHAT and CDR2 FNYEAQ (reference sequence). As DNA, the CDR3 is TGTGCTAGCAGCCGGGGACTACATAACAATGAGCAGTTCTTC. Translating gives CASSRGLHNNEQFF. Using reference TRBV7-7 and TRBJ2-1 for the parts outside the CDR3, the full variable domain is GAGVSQSPRYKVTKRGQDVTLRCDPISSHATLYWYQQALGQGPEFLTYFNYEAQPDKSGLPSDRFSAERPEGSISTLTIQRTEQRDSAMYRCASSRGLHNNEQFFGPGTRLTVL.